This T cell receptor (beta chain) was observed in a study of HIV-infected children after antiretroviral therapy interruption. The TCR library was built from RNA with a 3' RACE protocol and unique molecular identifiers. MiXCR, run by TCRdb on the 3' RACE reads, gives a single entry per CDR3 protein. Of around 50,000 distinct CDR3 sequences detected, around 4.7% appear once; the ten largest clones hold 0.7%. Treatment defined: PENTA 11 planned treatment interruption arm or continuous ART arm. This clonotype was seen repeatedly, ten times or more. Trimming at V came to 2 bases and at J to 2 bases, leaving 3 bases not matched to a gene. This CDR3 is built from 15 residues. CDR1 and CDR2 from the germline V gene are SGHRS and YFSETQ.

The source was CD45RA+ CD4+ T cells from PBMCs, pooled from several time points, collected from a donor given antiretroviral therapy, either interrupted or continuous. As to subset: naive CD4+ CD45RA+ CD45RO- T cells. The source is a pool of human donors with HIV. The rearrangement links TRBV5-1 to TRBJ2-3; the match to TRBD1 covers 9 bases. Here the CDR3 DNA reads TGCGCCAGCAGCTTCGGGACAGGGTCCACAGATACGCAGTATTTT. It yields the protein CASSFGTGSTDTQYF.